A selection of T cell receptor beta chains follows, all from one sample in a study of T cells in localized non-small cell lung cancer. TCRdb keeps only in-frame clones here, not all; method: immunoSEQ multiplex PCR. Altogether approximately 65,000 clones are present, roughly 76% being singletons, with the ten largest covering approximately 4.5%. The specimen comprised PBMCs, sampled before any cancer treatment. These receptors were taken from a man aged 35 to 70 with stage II lung adenocarcinoma. Both conserved end residues are part of each CDR3. A D gene is named only where the DNA matches it firmly. Clone size is shown for a subset of rows, as once, few, many or a class of expanded clone.

TRBV9,.,TRBD2,TRBJ2-3,TGTGCCAGCAGCGGACGGACTAGCCCCATCACAGATACGCAGTATTTT,CASSGRTSPITDTQYF
TRBV11-2,.,TRBD2,TRBJ2-7,TGTGCCAGCACCTCAGTTCGCGGGAGCTCCTACGAGCAGTACTTC,CASTSVRGSSYEQYF
TRBV11-3,.,.,TRBJ1-1,TGTGCCAGCAGCTTAGAGGCACCCTCGGTAGCTTTCTTT,CASSLEAPSVAFF
TRBV10-1,.,TRBD1,TRBJ2-7,TGCGCCAGCAGCGAAAGGACAGGGGCCCCGAAACGGTACTTC,CASSERTGAPKRYF
TRBV30,few,TRBD1,TRBJ2-7,TGTGCCTGGAGTTCTGGCGGGACAGGGGGCATCAAGCAGTACTTC,CAWSSGGTGGIKQYF
TRBV5-4,many,TRBD2,TRBJ2-7,TGTGCCAGCAGCCTTCGACTAGCGGGAAGTATCGACGAGCAGTACTTC,CASSLRLAGSIDEQYF
TRBV6-1,once,TRBD2,TRBJ2-3,TGTGCCACCCAGGCACTAGCGGGAGTAGATACGCAGTATTTT,CATQALAGVDTQYF
TRBV11-3,.,.,TRBJ2-5,TGTGCCAGCAGCTTAGTAGGTGGGGTGAGGGAAGAGACCCAGTACTTC,CASSLVGGVREETQYF
TRBV25-1,.,TRBD1,TRBJ2-3,TGTGCCAGCAGTGAATATAGGGGGCGCAACACAGATACGCAGTATTTT,CASSEYRGRNTDTQYF
TRBV12-5,.,TRBD2,TRBJ2-1,TGTGCTAGTGGTTTGGTACGGGACGGGACTAGCGTGTACAATGAGCAGTTCTTC,CASGLVRDGTSVYNEQFF